This T cell receptor (beta chain) was documented in a study of cytotoxic CD8 clonotypes in ibrutinib-treated CLL. Study conclusions and caveats: Starting clonality was above that of age-matched healthy donors and tracked circulating CD8+ T-cell counts.

Trimming shortened V by 0 bases and J by 4 bases, and 2 bases separated the two germline ends. Germline assignment: CDR1 SGHDT and CDR2 YYEEEE. The CDR3 totals 11 residues. Generated by immunoSEQ multiplex PCR, the TCRdb table keeps only in-frame clones and is missing some. The sample shows 250,000 to 350,000 clones, approximately 76% of them seen only once. This clone occurred a few times. The antigen is undetermined. At the DNA level, this CDR3 is encoded by other sequences in the same sample as well. This clonotype was obtained from a human donor with chronic lymphocytic leukemia. The starting material was PBMCs, obtained at disease progression, from a patient treated with ibrutinib. This sequence joins TRBV5-6 and TRBJ2-7, with D uncertain. The CDR3 DNA follows: TGTGCCAGCAGCTTGGGATACGAGCAGTACTTC. Protein sequence: CASSLGYEQYF. Supplemented by reference TRBV5-6 and TRBJ2-7, the full variable domain reads DAGVTQSPTHLIKTRGQQVTLRCSPKSGHDTVSWYQQALGQGPQFIFQYYEEEERQRGNFPDRFSGHQFPNYSSELNVNALLLGDSALYLCASSLGYEQYFGPGTRLTVT.